This T cell receptor beta chain was captured in a study of blood T cell repertoires in COVID-19. The method was immunoSEQ multiplex PCR; TCRdb's version includes in-frame clones alone and lacks a portion of them. The repertoire includes 52,000 or so clones, 80% to 85% of them detected once, and 2% to 3% sits in the top ten. CDR3 length: 14 residues. Unmatched junction bases numbered 6, after V lost 4 bases and J lost 3 bases. Germline V CDR1 and CDR2: SGHRS, YFSETQ. The sample taken for sequencing was peripheral blood. This clonotype was obtained from a man in his fifties with acute or convalescent COVID-19. This sequence joins TRBV5-1 and TRBJ1-2, with TRBD1 identical over 7 bases. DNA for the CDR3: TGCGCCAGCAGCCCTGGACAGGCCCACTATGGCTACACCTTC. This translates into CASSPGQAHYGYTF.